Below are 7 T cell receptor beta chains sequenced from a single sample in a study of cytomegalovirus exposure and HLA in healthy donors. PCR employed 60 Vbeta and 13 Jbeta primers. The protocol was immunoSEQ multiplex PCR, while the TCRdb copy is restricted to in-frame clones and leaves out a portion. The table includes tens of thousands of clones, 60% to 80% detected once. The sequenced sample was PBMCs. These receptors all come from a man aged 35-49 years in good health and CMV-seronegative.

This clone was observed once. The chain recombines TRBV11-2 with TRBJ2-7, with TRBD2 identical over 12 bases. This CDR3 is 16 amino acids long. Trimming took 5 bases from V and 5 from J; bases not matched to a gene: 10. Germline V gene sequence: CDR1 SGHAT, CDR2 FQNNGV. In nucleotides, the CDR3 is TGTGCCAGCAGCGCCAACCTAGCGGGAGGGCCCCACGAGCAGTACTTC. Translating it yields CASSANLAGGPHEQYF.

The chain employs TRBV25-1 and TRBJ2-5, with D unresolved. CDR1 and CDR2 (germline): MGHDK, SYGVNS. V lost 4 bases to trimming and J lost 0 bases, with 9 bases between them. The CDR3 consists of 14 residues. The CDR3, as DNA: TGTGCCAGCAGTGCGACGGAGTACCAAGAGACCCAGTACTTC. Encoded protein: CASSATEYQETQYF.

V gene TRBV7-9 combines with J gene TRBJ2-7; 11 bases are shared with TRBD2. Unmatched junction bases numbered 18, after V lost 6 bases and J lost 2 bases. The germline gives CDR1 SEHNR, CDR2 FQNEAQ (reference sequence). CDR3 size: 19 residues. The CDR3 loop reads CASSPILATSGMSPYEQYF. The CDR3 bases are TGTGCCAGCAGTCCGATTCTAGCGACTAGCGGGATGAGTCCCTACGAGCAGTACTTC.

The gene calls are TRBV20-1 and TRBJ1-2; tentative D call: TRBD1 (6 bases). The V end was cut by 5 bases, the J end by 8 bases, with 12 bases between. The CDR3 contains 11 residues. Per germline, CDR1 DFQATT and CDR2 SNEGSKA (reference sequence). The CDR3 protein is CSAPGAYGYTF. CDR3 DNA sequence: TGCAGTGCTCCAGGGGCGTACGGCTACACCTTC.

The chain is built from TRBV9 and TRBJ2-1; D might be TRBD1 (5 bases). CDR1 is SGDLS, CDR2 YYNGEE, per germline. V was clipped by 4 bases and J by 7 bases, with 9 bases between them. The CDR3 spans 12 residues. CDR3 in amino acids: CASSPGRNEQFF. The CDR3 DNA reads as TGTGCCAGCAGCCCAGGGCGTAATGAGCAGTTCTTC.

This clone has only a few counts. This chain links TRBV6-1 with TRBJ2-3, with TRBD1 matching over 7 bases. V trimming: 0 bases; J trimming: 4 bases; junction bases outside the gene matches: 10. The germline V gene has CDR1 MNHNS and CDR2 SASEGT. The CDR3 contains 17 residues. The DNA for the CDR3 is TGTGCCAGCAGTGAAGCGTTGTCAGGGGACAGTTCAGATACGCAGTATTTT. Residues: CASSEALSGDSSDTQYF.

The chain employs TRBV29-1 and TRBJ1-1; 8 bases map to TRBD1. CDR3 length equals 14 residues. The V and J ends lost 1 base and 4 bases, in that order; junction bases with no gene match: 5. The V gene's germline CDR1 is SQVTM and CDR2 ANQGSEA. CDR3 sequence: CSVEASGGGTEAFF. The CDR3, as DNA: TGCAGCGTTGAAGCCTCAGGGGGCGGCACTGAAGCTTTCTTT.